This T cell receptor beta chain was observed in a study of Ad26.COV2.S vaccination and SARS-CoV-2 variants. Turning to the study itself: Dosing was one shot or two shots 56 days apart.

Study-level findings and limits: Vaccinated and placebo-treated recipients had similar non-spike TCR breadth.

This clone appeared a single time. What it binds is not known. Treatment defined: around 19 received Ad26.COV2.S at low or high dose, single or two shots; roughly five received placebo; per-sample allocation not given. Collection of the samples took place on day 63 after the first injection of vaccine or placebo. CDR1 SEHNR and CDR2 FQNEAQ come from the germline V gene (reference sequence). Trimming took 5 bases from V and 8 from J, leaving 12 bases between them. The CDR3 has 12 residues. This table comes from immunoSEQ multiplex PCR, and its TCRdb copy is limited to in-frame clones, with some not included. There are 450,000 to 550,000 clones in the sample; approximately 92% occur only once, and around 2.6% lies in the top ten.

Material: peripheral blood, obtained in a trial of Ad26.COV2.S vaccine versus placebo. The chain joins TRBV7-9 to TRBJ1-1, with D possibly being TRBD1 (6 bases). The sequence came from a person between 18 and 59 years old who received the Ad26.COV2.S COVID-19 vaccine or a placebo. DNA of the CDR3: TGTGCCAGCAGCCCTCACAGGGTAGAAGCTTTCTTT. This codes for CASSPHRVEAFF. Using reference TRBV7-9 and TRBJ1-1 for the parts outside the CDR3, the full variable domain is DTGVSQNPRHKITKRGQNVTFRCDPISEHNRLYWYRQTLGQGPEFLTYFQNEAQLEKSRLLSDRFSAERPKGSFSTLEIQRTEQGDSAMYLCASSPHRVEAFFGQGTRLTVV.